In this sample, the clone carrying this T cell receptor beta chain turned up many times. cDNA synthesis used a TRAV/TRBV-specific primer set for both chains. The authors amplified TCRs for 20 to 25 PCR cycles with a constant-region primer and a V-primer adapter. TCRdb re-derived calls from the reads in MiXCR, one entry per CDR3 protein. The sample yields 100,000 or so distinct CDR3 sequences, around 21% seen once. This sample stems from a study of low-dose radiotherapy and immunotherapy resistance in tumors. Background on the study: A dose of 0.5 Gy per fraction was delivered to Cohort 1 every 2 weeks, for a total of 6.5 Gy. Intravenously given cyclophosphamide 200 mg/m2 followed a two-week schedule that placed each dose one day before radiation and immunotherapy.

Time point given: after trial treatment. Treatment noted: LDRT plus nivolumab, ipilimumab, low-dose cyclophosphamide and aspirin (RACIN trial). Administered to the donors were nivolumab, ipilimumab, aspirin, low-dose cyclophosphamide and low-dose radiotherapy. With 3 bases removed from V and 4 bases from J, the gap between germline ends came to 13 bases. From germline, CDR1 is LNHDA and CDR2 SQIVND (reference sequence). The CDR3 is 15 residues long. This specimen was PBMCs, taken after low-dose radiotherapy plus immunotherapy. J is TRBJ2-1 and V is TRBV19, with unresolved D. This TCR came from a male donor with prostate cancer. CDR3 DNA: TGTGCCAGTAGTATTCGACGGGCAGAATACAATGAGCAGTTCTTC. It yields the protein CASSIRRAEYNEQFF.